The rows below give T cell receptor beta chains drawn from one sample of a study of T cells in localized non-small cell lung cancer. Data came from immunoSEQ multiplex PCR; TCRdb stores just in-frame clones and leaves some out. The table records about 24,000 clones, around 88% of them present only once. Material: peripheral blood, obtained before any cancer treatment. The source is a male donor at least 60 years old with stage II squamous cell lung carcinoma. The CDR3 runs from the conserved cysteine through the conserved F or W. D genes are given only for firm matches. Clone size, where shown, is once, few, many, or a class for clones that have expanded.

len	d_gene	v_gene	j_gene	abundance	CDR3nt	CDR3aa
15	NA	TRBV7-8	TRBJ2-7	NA	TGTGCCAGCAGCTTAAGAGGCAGGGGGGAGGTCGAGCAGTACTTC	CASSLRGRGEVEQYF
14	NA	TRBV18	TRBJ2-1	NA	TGTGCCAGCTCAAGTGGGATAAGAACCAATGAGCAGTTCTTC	CASSSGIRTNEQFF
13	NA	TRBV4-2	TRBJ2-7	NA	TGTGCCAGCAGCCAAGTTCCGGGGGATCGGCAGTACTTC	CASSQVPGDRQYF
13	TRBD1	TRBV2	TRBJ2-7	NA	TGTGCCAGCAGCCGACAGGGGGCCTACGAGCAGTACTTC	CASSRQGAYEQYF
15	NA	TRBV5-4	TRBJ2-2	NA	TGTGCCAGCACCGTACAGGGGAGGGACACCGGGGAGCTGTTTTTT	CASTVQGRDTGELFF
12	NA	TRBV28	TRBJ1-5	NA	TGTGCCAGCATAACAGGAGGCCAGCCCCAGCATTTT	CASITGGQPQHF
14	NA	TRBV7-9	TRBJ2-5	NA	TGTGCCAGCAGCCCCCGAGACTTTCAAGAGACCCAGTACTTC	CASSPRDFQETQYF
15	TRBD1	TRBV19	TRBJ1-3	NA	TGTGCCAGTAGTGCAACAGGGGACGTTGGAAACACCATATATTTT	CASSATGDVGNTIYF
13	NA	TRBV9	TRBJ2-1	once	TGTGCCAGCAGCGTAGGTTGGGGGGATGAGCAGTTCTTC	CASSVGWGDEQFF
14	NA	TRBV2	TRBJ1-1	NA	TGTGCCAGCAGTGAAAGGGGGGCGTACACTGAAGCTTTCTTT	CASSERGAYTEAFF
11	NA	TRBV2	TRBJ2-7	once	TGTGCCAGCAGTGAAGAGGGCGAGCAGTACTTC	CASSEEGEQYF
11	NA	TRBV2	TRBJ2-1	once	TGTGCCAGCAGTGAAGTGGACTTGCAGTTCTTC	CASSEVDLQFF
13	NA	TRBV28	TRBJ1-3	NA	TGTGCCAGCAGTTTGGGCGGGGGGACGACCATATATTTT	CASSLGGGTTIYF
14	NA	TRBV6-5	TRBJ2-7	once	TGTGCCAGCAGTCCGGCTAGGGCATCCTACGAGCAGTACTTC	CASSPARASYEQYF
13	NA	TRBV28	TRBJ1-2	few	TGTGCCAGCAGCCCTGGGGGGGTGGAAGGCTACACCTTC	CASSPGGVEGYTF
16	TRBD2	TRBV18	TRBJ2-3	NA	TGTGCCAGCTCACCGTTAGCGGGGGGTACCGCAGATACGCAGTATTTT	CASSPLAGGTADTQYF
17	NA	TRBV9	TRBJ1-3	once	TGTGCCAGCAGCGTAGCCGGGACATCACTATCTGGAAACACCATATATTTT	CASSVAGTSLSGNTIYF
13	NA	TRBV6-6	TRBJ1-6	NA	TGTGCCAGCAGTTGGGACGGAAATTCACCCCTCCACTTT	CASSWDGNSPLHF
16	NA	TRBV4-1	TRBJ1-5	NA	TGCGCCAGCAGCCAAGAAGTGGACATCGCCAATCAGCCCCAGCATTTT	CASSQEVDIANQPQHF
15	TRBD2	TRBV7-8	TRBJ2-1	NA	TGTGCCAGCAGCCTCGGGTGGCGGGAGGGCAATGAGCAGTTCTTC	CASSLGWREGNEQFF
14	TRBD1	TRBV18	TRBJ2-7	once	TGTGCCAGCTCGGCCGGGACAGGCGCCTCCGAGCAGTACTTC	CASSAGTGASEQYF
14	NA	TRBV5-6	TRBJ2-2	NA	TGTGCCAGCAGCTTGGTCCGTGGGACCGGGGAGCTGTTTTTT	CASSLVRGTGELFF
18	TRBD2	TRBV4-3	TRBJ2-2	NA	TGCGCCAGCAGCCAAGATCCCAGCGGGGGTGTGAACACCGGGGAGCTGTTTTTT	CASSQDPSGGVNTGELFF
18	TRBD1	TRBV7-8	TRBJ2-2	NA	TGTGCCAGCAGCTCTTCGGGACAGATCCTCGCGAACACCGGGGAGCTGTTTTTT	CASSSSGQILANTGELFF
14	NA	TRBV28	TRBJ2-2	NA	TGTGCCAGCACCTCTGTGGAGAACACCGGGGAGCTGTTTTTT	CASTSVENTGELFF
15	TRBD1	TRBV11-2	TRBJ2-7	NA	TGTGCCAGCAGCTCAAACAGGGGGCCCTGGGGGGAGCAGTACTTC	CASSSNRGPWGEQYF
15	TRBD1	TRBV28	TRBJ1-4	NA	TGTGCCAGCAGTTTGACAGGGCCTACTAATGAAAAACTGTTTTTT	CASSLTGPTNEKLFF
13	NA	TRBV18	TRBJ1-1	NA	TGTGCCAGCTCACCTTATGTTGGCACTGAAGCTTTCTTT	CASSPYVGTEAFF
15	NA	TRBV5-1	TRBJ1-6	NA	TGCGCCAGCAGCTTGTCTATAGGAGATAATTCACCCCTCCACTTT	CASSLSIGDNSPLHF